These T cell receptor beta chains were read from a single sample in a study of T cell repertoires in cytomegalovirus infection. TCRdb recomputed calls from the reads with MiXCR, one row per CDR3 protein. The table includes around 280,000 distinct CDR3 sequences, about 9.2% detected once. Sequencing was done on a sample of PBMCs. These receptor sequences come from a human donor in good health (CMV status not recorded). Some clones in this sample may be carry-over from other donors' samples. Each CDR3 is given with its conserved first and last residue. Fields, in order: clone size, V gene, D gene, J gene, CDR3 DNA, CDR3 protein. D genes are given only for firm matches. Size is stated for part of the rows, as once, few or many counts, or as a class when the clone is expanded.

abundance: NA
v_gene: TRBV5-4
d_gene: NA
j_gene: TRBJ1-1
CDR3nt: TGTGCCAGCAGCTTGGCGGTTTCAGACTCTGAAGCTTTCTTT
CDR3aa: CASSLAVSDSEAFF

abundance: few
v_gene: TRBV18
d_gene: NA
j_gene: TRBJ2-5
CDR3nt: TGTGCCAGCTCGACACACTTCCAAGAGACCCAGTACTTC
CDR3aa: CASSTHFQETQYF

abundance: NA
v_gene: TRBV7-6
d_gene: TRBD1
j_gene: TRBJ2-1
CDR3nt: TGTCCCAGCAGCTTAGACAGGGGTAATGAGCAGTTCTTC
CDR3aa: CPSSLDRGNEQFF

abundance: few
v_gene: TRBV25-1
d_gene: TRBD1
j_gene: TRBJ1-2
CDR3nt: TGTGCCAGCAGTGAAAATTGGGGCAGGGGGTATGGCTACACCTTC
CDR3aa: CASSENWGRGYGYTF

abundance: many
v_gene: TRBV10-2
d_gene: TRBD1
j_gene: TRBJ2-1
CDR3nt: TGCGCCAGCACTCCGGGACAGGGGGCGCGGAATGAGCAGTTCTTC
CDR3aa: CASTPGQGARNEQFF

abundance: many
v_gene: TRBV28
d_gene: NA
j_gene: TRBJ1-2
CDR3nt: TGTGCCAGCAGTTTGGCTGGGGAGGACTATGGCTACACCTTC
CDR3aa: CASSLAGEDYGYTF

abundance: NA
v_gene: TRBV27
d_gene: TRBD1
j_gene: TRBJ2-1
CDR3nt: TGTGCCAGCGGGCGGACAGGGGACTACAATGAGCAGTTCTTC
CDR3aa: CASGRTGDYNEQFF

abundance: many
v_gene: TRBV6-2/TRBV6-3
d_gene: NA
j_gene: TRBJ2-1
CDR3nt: TGTGCCAGCAGTTACATCCCGGGACATCTACCTCTGAATGAGCAGTTCTTC
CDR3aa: CASSYIPGHLPLNEQFF

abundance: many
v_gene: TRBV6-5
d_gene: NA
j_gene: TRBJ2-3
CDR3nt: TGTGCCAGCAGTTACGGACGGCAGAGAAGCACAGATACGCAGTATTTT
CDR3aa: CASSYGRQRSTDTQYF

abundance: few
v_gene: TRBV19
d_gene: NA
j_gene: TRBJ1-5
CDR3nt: TGTGCCAGTAGTATCCAGACCGTTCCTAGCAATCAGCCCCAGCATTTT
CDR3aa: CASSIQTVPSNQPQHF

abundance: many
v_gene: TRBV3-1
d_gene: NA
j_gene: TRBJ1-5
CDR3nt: TGTGCCAGCAGCTCACAGGGACCAGGGAAGCCCCAGCATTTT
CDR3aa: CASSSQGPGKPQHF

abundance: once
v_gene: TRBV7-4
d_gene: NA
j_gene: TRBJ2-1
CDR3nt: TGTGCCAGCAGCTACCGGGGGCAATACAATGAGCAGTTCTTC
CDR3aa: CASSYRGQYNEQFF

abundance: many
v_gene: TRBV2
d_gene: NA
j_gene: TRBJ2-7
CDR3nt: TGTGCCAGCATTGAAGCGGAATCCCACTACGAGCAGTACTTC
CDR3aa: CASIEAESHYEQYF

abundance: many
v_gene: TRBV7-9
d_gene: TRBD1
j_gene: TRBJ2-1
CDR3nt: TGTGCCAGCAGCTTGGGACAGATATACAATGAGCAGTTCTTC
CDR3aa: CASSLGQIYNEQFF

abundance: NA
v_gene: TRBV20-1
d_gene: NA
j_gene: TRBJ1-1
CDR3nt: TGCAGTGCCCCTTTGGGCGTGACCCTGAACACTGAAGCTTTCTTT
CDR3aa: CSAPLGVTLNTEAFF

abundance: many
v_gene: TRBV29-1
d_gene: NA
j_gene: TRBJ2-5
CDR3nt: TGCAGCGTTGAAGGGGGACGGACGCGGGATCGGGAGACCCAGTACTTC
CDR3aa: CSVEGGRTRDRETQYF

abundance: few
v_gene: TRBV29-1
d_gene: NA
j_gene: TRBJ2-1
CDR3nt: TGCAGCGTAGTACAGGGCTCCTACAATGAGCAGTTCTTC
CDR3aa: CSVVQGSYNEQFF

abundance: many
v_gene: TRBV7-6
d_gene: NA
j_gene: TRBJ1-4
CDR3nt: TGTGCCAGCAGTTCCACCACAGGAGCCCCACCTGAAAAACTGTTTTTT
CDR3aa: CASSSTTGAPPEKLFF

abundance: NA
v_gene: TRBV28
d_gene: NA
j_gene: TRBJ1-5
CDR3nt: TGTGCCAGCAGTTTGAGAGGTGCCAATCAGCCCCAGCATTTT
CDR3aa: CASSLRGANQPQHF

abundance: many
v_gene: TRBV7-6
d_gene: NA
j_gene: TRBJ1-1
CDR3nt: TGTGCCAGCAGCTTCAGGGTAGGCGAGTACACTGAAGCTTTCTTT
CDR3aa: CASSFRVGEYTEAFF

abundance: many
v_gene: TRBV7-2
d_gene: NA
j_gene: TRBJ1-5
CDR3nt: TGTGCCAGCAGCCCCGCCAGGGGCAATCAGCCCCAGCATTTT
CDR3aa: CASSPARGNQPQHF

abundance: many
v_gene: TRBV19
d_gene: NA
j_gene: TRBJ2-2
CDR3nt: TGTGCCACGCGGCACCCCGGCACCGGGGAGCTGTTTTTT
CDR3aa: CATRHPGTGELFF

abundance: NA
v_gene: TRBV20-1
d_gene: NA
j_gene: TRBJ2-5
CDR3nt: TGCAGTGCTAGCAGGTTGACGGAGACCCAGTACTTC
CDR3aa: CSASRLTETQYF

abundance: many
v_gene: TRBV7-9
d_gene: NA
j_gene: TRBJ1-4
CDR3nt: TGTGCCAGCAGCTTAGATCTTCAGGGCAACGAAAAACTGTTTTTT
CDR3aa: CASSLDLQGNEKLFF

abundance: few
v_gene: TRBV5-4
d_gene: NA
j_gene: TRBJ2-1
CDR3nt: TGTGCCAGCAGCTTGGCCAGGGGCCGCATGGCCAATGAGCAGTTCTTC
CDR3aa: CASSLARGRMANEQFF

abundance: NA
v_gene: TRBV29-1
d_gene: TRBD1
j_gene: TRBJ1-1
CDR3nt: TGCAGCGTCGCTCCCACAGGGGGGACTGAAGCTTTCTTT
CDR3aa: CSVAPTGGTEAFF

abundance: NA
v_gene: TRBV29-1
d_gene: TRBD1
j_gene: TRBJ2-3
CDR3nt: TGCAGCGTGCGGACAGGGGGGCAGGTAGATACGCAGTATTTT
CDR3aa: CSVRTGGQVDTQYF

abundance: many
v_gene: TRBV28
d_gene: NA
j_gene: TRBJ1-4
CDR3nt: TGTGCCAGCAGTGCAGGGGAGTATTCTTACGAAAAACTGTTTTTT
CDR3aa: CASSAGEYSYEKLFF

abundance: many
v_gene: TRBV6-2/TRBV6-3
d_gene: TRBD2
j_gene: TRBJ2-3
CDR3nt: TGTGCCAGCAGTTACGCTAGCGGGAACTCTTCTAGCACAGATACGCAGTATTTT
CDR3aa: CASSYASGNSSSTDTQYF

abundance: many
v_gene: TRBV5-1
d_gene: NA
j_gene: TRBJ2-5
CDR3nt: TGCGCCAGCAGCTTGGAGGGGCTGTACCAAGAGACCCAGTACTTC
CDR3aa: CASSLEGLYQETQYF

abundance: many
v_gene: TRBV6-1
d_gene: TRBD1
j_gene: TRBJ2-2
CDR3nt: TGTGCCAGCAGTCCGCCGGACAGGGCTACCGGGGAGCTGTTTTTT
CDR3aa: CASSPPDRATGELFF

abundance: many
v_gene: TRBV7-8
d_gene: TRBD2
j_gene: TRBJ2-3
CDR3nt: TGTGCCAGCAGCGCTAGCGGAAACACAGATACGCAGTATTTT
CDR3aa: CASSASGNTDTQYF

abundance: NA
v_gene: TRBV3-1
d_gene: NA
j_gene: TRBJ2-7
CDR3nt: TGTGCCAGCAGCCAAGGACGGAAGATTTACGAGCAGTACTTC
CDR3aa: CASSQGRKIYEQYF

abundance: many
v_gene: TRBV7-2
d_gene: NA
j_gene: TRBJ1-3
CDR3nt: TGTGCCAGCAGCCCCCGGGGACCCCCTGGAAACACCATATATTTT
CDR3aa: CASSPRGPPGNTIYF

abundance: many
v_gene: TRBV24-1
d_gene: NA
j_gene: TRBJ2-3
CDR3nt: TGTGCCACCAGTGCTTTCGGTGATACGCAGTATTTT
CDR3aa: CATSAFGDTQYF

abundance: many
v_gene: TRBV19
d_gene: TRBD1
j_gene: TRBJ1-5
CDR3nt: TGTGCCAGTAGACCCAGGGACAGGGCCAATCAGCCCCAGCATTTT
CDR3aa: CASRPRDRANQPQHF

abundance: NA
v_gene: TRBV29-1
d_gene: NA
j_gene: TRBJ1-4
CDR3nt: TGCAGCGTTGACGGGGGTGGAGGTGAAAAACTGTTTTTT
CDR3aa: CSVDGGGGEKLFF

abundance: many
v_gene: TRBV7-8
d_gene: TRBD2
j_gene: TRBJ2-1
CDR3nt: TGTGCCAGCAGCCATAGCGGGAATGAGCAGTTCTTC
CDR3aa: CASSHSGNEQFF

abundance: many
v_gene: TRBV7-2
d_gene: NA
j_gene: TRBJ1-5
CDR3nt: TGTGCCAGCAGCTTAGTGTTGGGGCCCCAGCATTTT
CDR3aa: CASSLVLGPQHF

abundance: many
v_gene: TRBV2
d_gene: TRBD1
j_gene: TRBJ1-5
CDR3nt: TGTGCCAGCAAGGAGAGACAGGGCCTCGGTCAGCCCCAGCATTTT
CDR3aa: CASKERQGLGQPQHF

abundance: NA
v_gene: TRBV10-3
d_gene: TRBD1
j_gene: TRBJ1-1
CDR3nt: TGTGCCCTCCCGGACAGGGCTGCCACTGAAGCTTTCTTT
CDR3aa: CALPDRAATEAFF

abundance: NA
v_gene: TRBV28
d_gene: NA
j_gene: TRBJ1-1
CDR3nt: TGTGCCAGCCGTTTAGGAGGTAGACTGAACACTGAAGCTTTCTTT
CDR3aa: CASRLGGRLNTEAFF

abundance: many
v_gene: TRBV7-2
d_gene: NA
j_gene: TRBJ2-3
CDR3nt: TGTGCCAGCAGCTTTCAGGGGACAGATACGCAGTATTTT
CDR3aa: CASSFQGTDTQYF

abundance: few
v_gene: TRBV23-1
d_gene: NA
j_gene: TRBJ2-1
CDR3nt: TGCGCCAGCAGTCAATCGCCCGGGAACAGCTCCTACAATGAGCAGTTCTTC
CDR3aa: CASSQSPGNSSYNEQFF

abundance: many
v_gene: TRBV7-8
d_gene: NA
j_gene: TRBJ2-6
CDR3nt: TGTGCCAGCAGTCGGGACAACTCTGGGGCCAACGTCCTGACTTTC
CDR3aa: CASSRDNSGANVLTF

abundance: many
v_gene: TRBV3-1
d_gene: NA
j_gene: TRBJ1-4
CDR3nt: TGTGCCAGCAGCCAAGGAGGGGCCGCTCATGAAAAACTGTTTTTT
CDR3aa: CASSQGGAAHEKLFF

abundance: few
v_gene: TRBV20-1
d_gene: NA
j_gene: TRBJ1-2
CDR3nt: TGCAGTGCTGCATTCAGGGCTTTTTATGGCTACACCTTC
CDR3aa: CSAAFRAFYGYTF

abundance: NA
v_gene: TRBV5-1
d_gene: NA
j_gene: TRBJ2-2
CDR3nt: TGCGCCAGCGCTACGTTTTGGGCGAACACCGGGGAGCTGTTTTTT
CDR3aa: CASATFWANTGELFF

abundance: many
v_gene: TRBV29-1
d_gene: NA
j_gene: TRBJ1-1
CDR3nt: TGCAGCGTTGTTTCCCAAATGAACACTGAAGCTTTCTTT
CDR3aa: CSVVSQMNTEAFF

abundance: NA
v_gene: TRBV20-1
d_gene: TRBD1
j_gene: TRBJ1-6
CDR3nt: TGCAGTGCTACGTACAGGGGAAATAATTCACCCCTCCACTTT
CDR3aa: CSATYRGNNSPLHF

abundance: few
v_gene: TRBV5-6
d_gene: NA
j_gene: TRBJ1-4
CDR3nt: TGTGCCAGCAGCTTGGTTAGCGGGCATGAAAAACTGTTTTTT
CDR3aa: CASSLVSGHEKLFF

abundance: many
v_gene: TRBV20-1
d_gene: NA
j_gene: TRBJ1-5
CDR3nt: TGCAGTGCTAGAGATCCCAGGAGGTCAGCCGGTCAGCCCCAGCATTTT
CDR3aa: CSARDPRRSAGQPQHF